Here is one T cell receptor (beta chain) with its context. This sample is part of a study of blood T cell repertoires in COVID-19. Study-wide context: PBMCs, B-cell-depleted T cells, or T cells were the source of the cDNA or gDNA that made up the material.

As handled by the study authors: Amplification with reference gene primers provided the estimates of nucleated cell counts. Here immunoSEQ multiplex PCR was the method, and the copy in TCRdb shows in-frame clones only, minus some. The V and J calls and clone size come from that table; D and trimming were worked out from the DNA. The sample records around 330,000 clones, around 89% being singletons. Trimming removed 9 bases from V and 5 bases from J; junction bases left unmatched: 5. CDR1 and CDR2 (germline): KGHDR, SFDVKD. This CDR3 contains 12 residues. The source is a woman in her thirties with COVID-19, enrolled during active disease. The chain employs TRBV24-1 and TRBJ2-7; 8 bases line up with TRBD2. Sequenced material: peripheral blood. The CDR3 coding sequence is TGTGCCACCCGCGGACTAGCTCACGAGCAGTACTTC. Its protein product is CATRGLAHEQYF.